This is a list of T cell receptor beta chains from one sample in a study of T cell repertoires in cytomegalovirus infection. MiXCR, run by TCRdb on the reads, gives a single entry per CDR3 protein. The table has hundreds of thousands of distinct CDR3 sequences, less than 40% seen once. Material for sequencing was PBMCs. The receptors shown here come from a human donor in good health (CMV status not recorded). Some clones in this sample may be carry-over from other donors' samples. Both conserved end residues are part of each CDR3.

V gene	CDR3 length	J gene	CDR3 protein
TRBV7-3	15	TRBJ2-7	CASSLIRLAGYEQYF
TRBV20-1	16	TRBJ2-3	CSARDPYGKGSDTQYF
TRBV7-4	18	TRBJ2-1	CASSLGRASGWPYNEQFF
TRBV7-8	15	TRBJ2-7	CASSLALGTGGEQYF
TRBV7-6	15	TRBJ1-6	CASSRTYPGDSPLHF
TRBV10-3	11	TRBJ2-1	CASSAAGEQFF
TRBV5-3	12	TRBJ2-2	CASRGQIGELFF
TRBV7-7	15	TRBJ1-5	CASSFDTGSVQPQHF
TRBV7-2	14	TRBJ2-2	CASSSNRVPGELFF
TRBV12-5	16	TRBJ2-2	CASGLSLAGSRGELFF
TRBV7-2	15	TRBJ2-1	CASSLADSSYNEQFF
TRBV28	13	TRBJ2-1	CASSLWPNNEQFF
TRBV10-3	13	TRBJ1-1	CAISEGGRGEALF
TRBV29-1	16	TRBJ2-1	CSVGGSSGISGNEQFF
TRBV7-8	12	TRBJ2-5	CASSPQGETQYF
TRBV4-2	17	TRBJ2-2	CASSGRTSGTNTGELFF
TRBV11-2	13	TRBJ1-5	CASSLDTREPQHF
TRBV7-8	12	TRBJ2-1	CASSRTYNEQFF
TRBV28	14	TRBJ1-2	CASSFPPAAYGYTF
TRBV12-3/TRBV12-4	16	TRBJ1-5	CASSSAGGRGNQPQHF
TRBV20-1	13	TRBJ2-7	CSARVGGSYEQYF
TRBV7-2	17	TRBJ1-1	CASSPHTPGGGNTEAFF
TRBV29-1	12	TRBJ1-1	CSVQGAVTEAFF
TRBV7-8	14	TRBJ2-5	CASSLVTAQETQYF